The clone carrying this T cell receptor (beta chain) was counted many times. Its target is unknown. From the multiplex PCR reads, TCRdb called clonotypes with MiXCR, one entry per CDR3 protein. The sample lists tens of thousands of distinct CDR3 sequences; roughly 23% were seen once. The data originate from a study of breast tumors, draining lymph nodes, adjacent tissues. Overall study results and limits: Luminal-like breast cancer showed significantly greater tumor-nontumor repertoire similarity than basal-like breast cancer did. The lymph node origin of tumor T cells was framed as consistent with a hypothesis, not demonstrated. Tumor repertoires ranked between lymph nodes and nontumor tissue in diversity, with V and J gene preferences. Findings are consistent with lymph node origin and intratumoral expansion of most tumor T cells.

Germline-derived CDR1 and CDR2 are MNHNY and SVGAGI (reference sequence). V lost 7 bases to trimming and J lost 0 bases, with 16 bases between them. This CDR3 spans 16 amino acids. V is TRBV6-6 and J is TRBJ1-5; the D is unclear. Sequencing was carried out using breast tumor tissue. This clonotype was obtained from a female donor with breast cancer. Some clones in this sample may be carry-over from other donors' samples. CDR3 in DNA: TGTGCCAGCACGTTAAACCGGGCTTATAGCAATCAGCCCCAGCATTTT. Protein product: CASTLNRAYSNQPQHF.